These 24 T cell receptor beta chains originate from one sample sequenced in a study of T cells after yellow fever vaccination. TCRdb re-derived calls from the 5' RACE reads in MiXCR, one entry per CDR3 protein. The sample has 550,000 to 750,000 distinct CDR3 sequences, roughly 14% seen once. The specimen was PBMCs, collected on the day of the yellow fever booster vaccination. The source is a man aged 25-40 years who received the YFV17D yellow fever vaccine.

This clonotype came up many times. The chain combines TRBV25-1 with TRBJ2-1; 7 bases are a match to TRBD1. Per germline, CDR1 MGHDK and CDR2 SYGVNS. Trimming removed 7 bases from V and 7 bases from J; junction bases left unmatched: 1. The length of the CDR3 is 11 residues. Here the CDR3 reads CASNRGNEQFF. DNA of the CDR3: TGTGCCAGCAACAGGGGAAATGAGCAGTTCTTC.

The table lists this clonotype with many counts. The chain recombines TRBV15 with TRBJ2-7, with 11 bases lining up with TRBD2. The V gene end was trimmed by 5 bases and the J gene end by 6 bases; junction bases not matched to a gene: 12. CDR1 is LNHNV and CDR2 is YYDKDF in the germline V gene (reference sequence). This CDR3 has 16 residues. CDR3 bases: TGTGCCACCAGCCCCGGGACTAGCGGATCCTTTGGCGAGCAGTACTTC. This codes for CATSPGTSGSFGEQYF.

The chain uses TRBV20-1 and TRBJ2-3; no firm D call. Trimming cost V 5 bases and J 0 bases, with 9 bases left between them. The CDR3 covers 13 residues. Germline V gene data show CDR1 as DFQATT and CDR2 as SNEGSKA (reference sequence). Written as DNA, the CDR3 is TGCAGTGCTTACCTTCGGAGCACAGATACGCAGTATTTT. Its protein is CSAYLRSTDTQYF.

The V call is TRBV5-1, the J call TRBJ2-3; D may match TRBD1 or TRBD2 (5 bases each). Trimming took 1 base from V and 4 from J, leaving 13 bases between them. CDR1 and CDR2 from the germline V gene are SGHRS and YFSETQ. The CDR3 runs 15 residues. The CDR3 reads CASSLSGTGADTQYF. CDR3 nucleotides: TGCGCCAGCAGCTTGAGTGGGACGGGTGCAGATACGCAGTATTTT.

The chain carries TRBV12-3 or TRBV12-4 and TRBJ2-3; D is perhaps TRBD1 (6 bases). V dropped 4 bases and J dropped 0 bases, with 11 bases sitting between them. The CDR3 totals 15 residues. CDR3 amino acids: CASSSRDTSTDTQYF. Here the CDR3 DNA reads TGTGCCAGCAGTTCCCGGGACACTAGCACAGATACGCAGTATTTT.

This clonotype was found a few times. The chain recombines TRBV5-1 with TRBJ2-3; tentative D call: TRBD2 (6 bases). The ends were cut back, 4 bases at V and 6 bases at J, with 18 bases in the middle. The CDR3 is 15 residues long. From germline, CDR1 is SGHRS and CDR2 YFSETQ. The CDR3 is CASSPSGRETDTQYF. The CDR3, as DNA: TGCGCCAGCAGCCCGTCGGGGCGGGAAACCGATACGCAGTATTTT.

This clonotype was picked up a small number of times. This sequence joins TRBV11-2 and TRBJ1-6; D call uncertain. Germline CDR1 is SGHAT and CDR2 is FQNNGV. This CDR3 contains 15 residues. The V end was cut by 7 bases, the J end by 0 bases, with 10 bases between. In DNA form, the CDR3 reads TGTGCCAGCACCCTTTCCGCCTCCTATAATTCACCCCTCCACTTT. Translating it yields CASTLSASYNSPLHF. The full variable domain, its missing parts supplied by reference TRBV11-2 and TRBJ1-6, is EAGVAQSPRYKIIEKRQSVAFWCNPISGHATLYWYQQILGQGPKLLIQFQNNGVVDDSQLPKDRFSAERLKGVDSTLKIQPAKLEDSAVYLCASTLSASYNSPLHFGNGTRLTVT.

This clonotype was seen only a few times. The chain couples TRBV24-1 to TRBJ2-1; D is ambiguous. Per germline, CDR1 KGHDR and CDR2 SFDVKD. Trimming took 10 bases from V and 6 from J, leaving 9 bases between them. This CDR3 spans 11 amino acids. CDR3 residues: CATPSANEQFF. The CDR3 bases are TGTGCCACTCCGTCGGCCAATGAGCAGTTCTTC.

This clonotype has a handful of counts. CDR3 loop: CASTIGRPYGYTF. The CDR3 region has the DNA TGCGCCAGCACGATAGGACGGCCCTATGGCTACACCTTC. The V call is TRBV10-2, the J call TRBJ1-2; D is unresolved. The V end lost 7 bases, the J end lost 4 bases, and 13 bases lay between the germline ends. Germline assignment: CDR1 WSHSY and CDR2 SAAADI. The CDR3 spans 13 residues.

The chain combines TRBV29-1 with TRBJ1-1, with TRBD1 identical over 7 bases. Trimming cost V 7 bases and J 4 bases; bases outside gene matches: 3. Germline V gives CDR1 SQVTM, CDR2 ANQGSEA. There are 11 residues in the CDR3. CDR3 nucleotides: TGCAGCGGACAGGGAAGCACTGAAGCTTTCTTT. Its protein product is CSGQGSTEAFF.

This clonotype came up many times. This chain uses TRBV24-1 with TRBJ2-3; the match to TRBD1 covers 11 bases. The germline gives CDR1 KGHDR, CDR2 SFDVKD. V lost 4 bases to trimming and J lost 3 bases; unmatched junction nucleotides: 8. This CDR3 contains 17 residues. The CDR3 region has the DNA TGTGCCACCAGTGACTCTCCGGACAGGGGGCCGACAGATACGCAGTATTTT. This translates into CATSDSPDRGPTDTQYF.

This clonotype appeared a few times. The rearrangement uses TRBV6-1 and TRBJ1-5; no clear D gene. Per germline, CDR1 MNHNS and CDR2 SASEGT. This CDR3 region has 14 residues. Trimming pared 4 bases from V and 5 bases from J, leaving 12 bases between. The CDR3 bases are TGTGCCAGCAGTGTGACGGAAGGCGATCAGCCCCAGCATTTT. This encodes CASSVTEGDQPQHF.

The chain couples TRBV10-1 to TRBJ2-2; 8 bases match TRBD1. Germline V gene sequence: CDR1 WNHNN, CDR2 SYGVQD (reference sequence). The CDR3 sequence is 14 residues long. After removal of 5 bases from V and 4 bases from J, the junction contained 3 bases not matched to a gene. The CDR3, as DNA: TGCGCCAGCAGTAATACAGGGGGCACCGGGGAGCTGTTTTTT. Translating it yields CASSNTGGTGELFF.

CDR3 residues: CSATGSWTSETQYF. CDR3 bases: TGCAGTGCTACCGGGTCCTGGACGTCAGAGACCCAGTACTTC. This chain uses TRBV20-1 with TRBJ2-5; D is ambiguous. The CDR3 contains 14 residues. The V gene's germline CDR1 is DFQATT and CDR2 SNEGSKA (reference sequence). V was shortened by 4 bases and J by 4 bases, with 16 bases between the two germline ends.

This clonotype was counted only a few times. V and J are TRBV29-1 and TRBJ2-1; a possible D gene is TRBD2 (5 bases). V lost 8 bases and J 8 bases, leaving 13 bases between the germline ends. In germline, CDR1 is SQVTM, CDR2 ANQGSEA. The CDR3 length is 11 residues. The CDR3 nucleotides read TGCAGCCCCTATAAGGGAGATGAGCAGTTCTTC. As protein: CSPYKGDEQFF.

This clonotype has a single count. The chain couples TRBV10-3 to TRBJ2-1; TRBD1 matches 9 bases. Per the germline V gene, CDR1 is ENHRY and CDR2 is SYGVKD. Losses at the gene ends were 4 bases for V and 2 bases for J; bases not matched to a gene: 9. The CDR3 sequence is 17 residues long. As DNA, the CDR3 is TGTGCCATCAGTGGCAGAGGGGGACAGGGTACCTACAATGAGCAGTTCTTC. Protein: CAISGRGGQGTYNEQFF.

Points on this clonotype: Sequence at one end of the junction differs from germline and may be a read error. The V and J genes are TRBV20-1 and TRBJ2-2, with TRBD2 matching 11 bases. The CDR3 runs to 16 residues. The V gene's germline CDR1 is DFQATT and CDR2 SNEGSKA (reference sequence). The CDR3 protein is CCASTRTSGSTGELFF. In DNA, the CDR3 is TGCTGTGCTAGCACCAGGACTAGCGGGTCCACCGGGGAGCTGTTTTTT.

Only a few counts were recorded for this clonotype. The rearrangement joins TRBV12-3 or TRBV12-4 to TRBJ2-7; 7 bases are shared with TRBD2. V was pared by 6 bases and J by 3 bases, with 11 bases of the junction left unmatched. The CDR3 has 15 residues. The CDR3 DNA is TGTGCCAGCAGCTCTACTAGGGGCGGGAGCTACGAGCAGTACTTC. Translating it yields CASSSTRGGSYEQYF.

In this sample, this clonotype turned up many times. V and J are TRBV29-1 and TRBJ1-1; D not certain. The CDR3 has 14 amino acids. Germline-derived CDR1 and CDR2 are SQVTM and ANQGSEA. V was cut by 5 bases and J by 0 bases, with 13 bases left in between. CDR3 in DNA: TGCAGCGTTCGGGCGGGAACGGTGAACACTGAAGCTTTCTTT. Its translation: CSVRAGTVNTEAFF. Supplemented by reference TRBV29-1 and TRBJ1-1, the full variable domain reads SAVISQKPSRDICQRGTSLTIQCQVDSQVTMMFWYRQQPGQSLTLIATANQGSEATYESGFVIDKFPISRPNLTFSTLTVSNMSPEDSSIYLCSVRAGTVNTEAFFGQGTRLTVV.

The rearrangement links TRBV18 to TRBJ2-5, with 8 bases matching TRBD2. There are 15 residues in the CDR3. Trimming at V came to 3 bases and at J to 4 bases, leaving 7 bases not matched to a gene. Germline CDR1 KGHSH, CDR2 LQKENI. The CDR3 sequence is CASSPRAGGGETQYF. Written as DNA, the CDR3 is TGTGCCAGCTCACCCCGCGCCGGGGGGGGAGAGACCCAGTACTTC.

The rearrangement joins TRBV20-1 to TRBJ2-1, with 7 bases matching TRBD2. The CDR3 totals 15 residues. The J segment lost 3 bases and the V segment lost 6 bases, leaving 11 bases of the junction unmatched. Germline values: CDR1 DFQATT, CDR2 SNEGSKA (reference sequence). CDR3 sequence (DNA): TGCAGTGCCCCCTCGCTAGCGGAGGGCTACAATGAGCAGTTCTTC. Protein: CSAPSLAEGYNEQFF.

There are a few counts of this clonotype. The genes are TRBV5-1 and TRBJ1-5; weak D call: TRBD1 (5 bases). Germline CDR1 is SGHRS and CDR2 is YFSETQ. Trimming removed 0 bases at V and 9 bases at J, with 16 bases between. The CDR3 extends over 15 amino acids. The CDR3 region has the DNA TGCGCCAGCAGCTTGGAGCCAGGGACGGATACGCCCCAGCATTTT. It codes for CASSLEPGTDTPQHF.

The chain has TRBV18 and TRBJ2-1, with D unclear. The CDR3 is 14 residues long. Germline V gene data show CDR1 as KGHSH and CDR2 as LQKENI. Trimming shortened V by 3 bases and J by 0 bases, and 6 bases separated the two germline ends. The CDR3 protein is CASSPTYSYNEQFF. The CDR3 nucleotides read TGTGCCAGCTCACCTACGTACTCCTACAATGAGCAGTTCTTC.

This chain uses TRBV5-1 with TRBJ1-1; 9 positions agree with TRBD1. The ends lost 1 base at V and 4 bases at J; junction bases unmatched: 5. The CDR3 length is 15 residues. Germline assignment: CDR1 SGHRS and CDR2 YFSETQ. The CDR3 loop is CASSLRLDRGTEAFF. In DNA, the CDR3 is TGCGCCAGCAGCTTGCGGTTGGACAGGGGCACTGAAGCTTTCTTT.